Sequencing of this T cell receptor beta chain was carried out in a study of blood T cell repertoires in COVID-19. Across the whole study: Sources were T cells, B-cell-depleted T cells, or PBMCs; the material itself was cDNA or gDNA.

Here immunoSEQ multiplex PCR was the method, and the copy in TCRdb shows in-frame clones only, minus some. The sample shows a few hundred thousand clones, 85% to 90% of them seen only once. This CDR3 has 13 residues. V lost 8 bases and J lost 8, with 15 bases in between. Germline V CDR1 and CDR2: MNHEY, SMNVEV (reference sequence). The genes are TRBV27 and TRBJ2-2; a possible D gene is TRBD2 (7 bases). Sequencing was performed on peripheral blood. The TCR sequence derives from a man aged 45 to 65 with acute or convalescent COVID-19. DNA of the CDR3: TGTGCCAGCGCTCGAGGGGGGGTGGGGGAGCTGTTTTTT. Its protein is CASARGGVGELFF.